Presented here are 20 T cell receptor beta chains from one specimen sequenced in a study of blood T cells in healthy people across ages. A second PCR, run for about 6 to 12 cycles, used a sample-barcoded 5' primer plus a J-beta primer mix. TCRdb independently ran MiXCR on the 5' RACE reads; one entry per CDR3 protein. The sample consists of 1.5 million or so distinct CDR3 sequences, less than 45% of them appearing once. Sequenced sample: blood. These receptors came from a woman in her late teens or twenties in good health.

The chain is built from TRBV7-2 and TRBJ2-5, with TRBD2 matching 7 bases. The CDR3 extends over 15 amino acids. V shed 5 bases and J 4 bases; nucleotides not matched to a gene: 10. Germline V gives CDR1 SGHTA, CDR2 FQGNSA. CDR3 sequence reads: CASSPPRAGTETQYF. For the CDR3, the DNA is TGTGCCAGCAGCCCCCCCAGAGCGGGAACAGAGACCCAGTACTTC.

The sample holds a few counts of this clonotype. CDR3 sequence: CASSQGALGVGRAFF. The CDR3 DNA reads as TGCGCCAGCAGCCAAGGGGCACTGGGTGTTGGGCGAGCTTTCTTT. The chain is built from TRBV4-3 and TRBJ1-1; D not resolved. V was trimmed by 1 base and J by 10 bases, leaving 19 bases between them. Germline V lookup: CDR1 LGHNA, CDR2 YSLEER. This CDR3 is built from 15 residues.

This clonotype was recorded only once. The V call is TRBV6-2 or TRBV6-3, the J call TRBJ2-3; perhaps D is TRBD1 or TRBD2 (5 bases each). CDR1 is MNHEY and CDR2 is SVGEGT in the germline V gene. The CDR3 consists of 15 residues. The V end was cut by 1 base, the J end by 5 bases, with 13 bases between. CDR3 loop: CASSYYGATRDTQYF. For the CDR3, the DNA is TGTGCCAGCAGTTACTACGGGGCCACCCGAGATACGCAGTATTTT.

J is TRBJ1-5 and V is TRBV2, with D tentatively TRBD1 (5 bases). The germline gives CDR1 SNHLY, CDR2 FYNNEI. V lost 2 bases to trimming and J lost 5 bases, with 10 bases between them. The CDR3 has 14 residues. Written as DNA, the CDR3 is TGTGCCAGCAGTGAAAGAGAGGGGTATCAGCCCCAGCATTTT. This translates into CASSEREGYQPQHF.

V gene TRBV4-3 combines with J gene TRBJ2-5, with 7 bases lining up with TRBD2. Germline values: CDR1 LGHNA, CDR2 YSLEER. With V trimmed by 4 bases and J by 4 bases, 12 bases remained unmatched. The CDR3 has 16 amino acids. The CDR3 bases are TGCGCCAGCAGCCCTTTTCTAGCGGAGTTCCGAGAGACCCAGTACTTC. Its protein is CASSPFLAEFRETQYF.

The chain links TRBV6-1 to TRBJ2-7; 7 bases align to TRBD2. Germline V gives CDR1 MNHNS, CDR2 SASEGT. The CDR3 runs 14 residues. After removal of 8 bases from V and 2 bases from J, the junction contained 9 bases not matched to a gene. The CDR3 coding sequence is TGTGCCAGCGGGCTAGCGGTTAGCGCCTACGAGCAGTACTTC. It specifies CASGLAVSAYEQYF.

The CDR3 nucleotides are TGTGCCAGCAGCTTACCCGGGACGGGACGTTATAATTCACCCCTCCACTTT. Protein product: CASSLPGTGRYNSPLHF. This rearrangement joins TRBV7-2 to TRBJ1-6, with D maybe TRBD1 (5 bases). The ends were cut back, 2 bases at V and 4 bases at J, with 15 bases in the middle. Germline CDR1 is SGHTA and CDR2 is FQGNSA. The CDR3 contains 17 residues.

This clonotype was recorded a few times. The rearrangement joins TRBV10-3 to TRBJ2-5; the D gene is possibly TRBD1 (6 bases). CDR3 length equals 14 residues. V shed 2 bases and J shed 5 bases, with 12 bases lying between them. Germline V gives CDR1 ENHRY, CDR2 SYGVKD. The CDR3 bases are TGTGCCATCAGTGAGGCCAACAGGGTGGAGACCCAGTACTTC. Protein: CAISEANRVETQYF.

The CDR3 DNA sequence: TGTGCCAGCCGGGGATATACTAATGAAAAACTGTTTTTT. This codes for CASRGYTNEKLFF. The rearrangement joins TRBV7-9 to TRBJ1-4; D gene ambiguous. Between the trimmed V and J ends, which lost 8 bases and 2 bases, there was a span of 9 bases. Germline CDR1 SEHNR, CDR2 FQNEAQ (reference sequence). The CDR3 runs to 13 residues.

This clonotype was observed a few times. This chain connects TRBV6-5 to TRBJ1-2, with a tentative D call TRBD1 (6 bases). The CDR3 spans 14 residues. V was shortened by 2 bases and J by 4 bases, with 11 bases between the two germline ends. Germline CDR1 reads MNHEY; CDR2 reads SVGAGI. As DNA, the CDR3 is TGTGCCAGCAGTTACACGTCAGGGGCCTATGGCTACACCTTC. It codes for CASSYTSGAYGYTF.

This clonotype was counted between two and nine times. The chain carries TRBV12-3 or TRBV12-4 and TRBJ2-1, with unresolved D. This CDR3 comprises 14 residues. V lost 0 bases and J lost 7, with 10 bases in between. CDR3 sequence: CASSLALRVNEQFF. Written as DNA, the CDR3 is TGTGCCAGCAGTTTAGCGCTAAGGGTAAATGAGCAGTTCTTC.

In its sample, this clonotype was seen a few times. The rearrangement links TRBV12-3 or TRBV12-4 to TRBJ2-7, with unresolved D. This CDR3 has 13 amino acids. Trimming took off 5 bases at V and 2 bases at J, with 10 bases between the two ends. In nucleotides, the CDR3 is TGTGCCAGCAGTGTAGGAGTCACCTACGAGCAGTACTTC. Its translation is CASSVGVTYEQYF.

This clonotype was seen only a few times. This chain uses TRBV29-1 with TRBJ2-1; no firm D call. This CDR3 comprises 13 residues. V lost 7 bases, J lost 6 bases, and 16 bases lay in between. CDR1 is SQVTM and CDR2 is ANQGSEA in the germline V gene. The CDR3 DNA reads as TGCAGCGCCGTTCCGCGGACCTCCAATGAGCAGTTCTTC. Encoded protein: CSAVPRTSNEQFF.

The sample holds a few counts of this clonotype. The chain carries TRBV29-1 and TRBJ2-5; D call uncertain. The CDR3 has 12 amino acids. In germline, CDR1 is SQVTM, CDR2 ANQGSEA. CDR3 sequence: CSWEANQETQYF. Written as DNA, the CDR3 is TGCAGTTGGGAAGCGAACCAAGAGACCCAGTACTTC.

This clonotype was recorded a few times. The gene calls are TRBV4-3 and TRBJ2-5, with 7 nucleotides matching TRBD1. Germline CDR1 is LGHNA and CDR2 is YSLEER. V lost 0 bases to trimming and J lost 3 bases; unmatched junction nucleotides: 4. The CDR3 runs 15 residues. The DNA for the CDR3 is TGCGCCAGCAGCCAAGATTTCGACAGGGAAGAGACCCAGTACTTC. Amino acid sequence: CASSQDFDREETQYF.

The sample holds a few counts of this clonotype. This CDR3 is CSVETYGYTF. The CDR3 bases are TGCAGCGTTGAAACTTATGGCTACACCTTC. This chain uses TRBV29-1 with TRBJ1-2; no clear D. In germline, CDR1 is SQVTM, CDR2 ANQGSEA. The CDR3 spans 10 residues. V lost 2 bases and J 5 bases, leaving 3 bases between the germline ends.

This clonotype has a handful of counts. The chain uses TRBV7-9 and TRBJ2-3; maybe TRBD1 (5 bases). This CDR3 contains 14 residues. Trimming stripped 4 bases from V and 2 bases from J, with 10 bases between. The germline gives CDR1 SEHNR, CDR2 FQNEAQ (reference sequence). CDR3 in DNA: TGTGCCAGCAGCTCCAGGGAATCCACAGATACGCAGTATTTT. Protein product: CASSSRESTDTQYF.

The chain combines TRBV14 with TRBJ1-3; no definite D call. The CDR3 length is 16 residues. The germline V gene encodes CDR1 SGHDN and CDR2 FVKESK. The germline V and J ends were trimmed by 4 bases and 0 bases, with 13 bases remaining between them. Here the CDR3 reads CASSPLKGASGNTIYF. In nucleotides, the CDR3 is TGTGCCAGCAGCCCCCTCAAAGGTGCCTCTGGAAACACCATATATTTT.

The gene calls are TRBV25-1 and TRBJ2-1; D not resolved. CDR3 size: 13 residues. In germline, CDR1 is MGHDK, CDR2 SYGVNS. V shed 4 bases and J shed 8 bases, with 12 bases lying between them. DNA for the CDR3: TGTGCCAGCAGTGCAGGAACACCCGATGAGCAGTTCTTC. Residues: CASSAGTPDEQFF.

The sample holds a few counts of this clonotype. The chain carries TRBV12-3 or TRBV12-4 and TRBJ2-5; D is uncertain. Trimming took off 5 bases at V and 11 bases at J, with 15 bases between the two ends. The length of the CDR3 is 12 residues. The CDR3 region is CASSIGRIGQYF. The CDR3 region has the DNA TGTGCCAGCAGTATCGGACGGATTGGGCAGTACTTC.